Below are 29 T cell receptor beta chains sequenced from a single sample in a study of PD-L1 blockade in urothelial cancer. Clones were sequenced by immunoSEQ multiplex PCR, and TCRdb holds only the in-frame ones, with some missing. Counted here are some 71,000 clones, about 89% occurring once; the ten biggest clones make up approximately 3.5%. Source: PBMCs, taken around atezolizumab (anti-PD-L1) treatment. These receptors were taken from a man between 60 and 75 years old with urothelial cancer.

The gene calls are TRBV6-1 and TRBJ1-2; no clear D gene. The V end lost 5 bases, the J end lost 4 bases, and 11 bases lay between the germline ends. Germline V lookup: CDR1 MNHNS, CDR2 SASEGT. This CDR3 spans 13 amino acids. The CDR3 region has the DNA TGTGCCAGCAGTCACCCACCAGTCTATGGCTACACCTTC. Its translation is CASSHPPVYGYTF.

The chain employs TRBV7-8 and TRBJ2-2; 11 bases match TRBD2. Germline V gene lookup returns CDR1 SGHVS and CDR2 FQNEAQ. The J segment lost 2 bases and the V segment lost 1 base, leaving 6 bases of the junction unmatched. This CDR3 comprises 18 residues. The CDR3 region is CASSLVFSGGGNTGELFF. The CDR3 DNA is TGTGCCAGCAGCTTAGTATTTAGCGGGGGGGGCAACACCGGGGAGCTGTTTTTT.

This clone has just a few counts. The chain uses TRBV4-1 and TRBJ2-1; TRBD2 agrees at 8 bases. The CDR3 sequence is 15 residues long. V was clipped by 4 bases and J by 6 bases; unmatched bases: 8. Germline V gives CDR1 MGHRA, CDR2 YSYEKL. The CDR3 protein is CASSPYSGEVNEQFF. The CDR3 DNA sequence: TGCGCCAGCAGCCCTTATAGCGGGGAGGTCAATGAGCAGTTCTTC.

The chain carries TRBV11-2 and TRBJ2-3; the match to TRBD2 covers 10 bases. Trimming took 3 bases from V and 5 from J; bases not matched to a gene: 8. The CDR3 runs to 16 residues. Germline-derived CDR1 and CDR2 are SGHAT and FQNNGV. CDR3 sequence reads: CASSLIRLAGEDTQYF. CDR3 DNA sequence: TGTGCCAGCAGCTTGATCCGGCTAGCGGGAGAAGATACGCAGTATTTT.

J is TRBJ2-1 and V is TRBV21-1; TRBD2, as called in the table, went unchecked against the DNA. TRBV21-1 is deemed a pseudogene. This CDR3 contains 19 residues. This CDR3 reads CASSKEGRGRDLSRGEQFF. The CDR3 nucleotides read TGTGCCAGCAGCAAAGAAGGGCGGGGCCGGGACCTCTCCCGGGGTGAGCAGTTCTTC.

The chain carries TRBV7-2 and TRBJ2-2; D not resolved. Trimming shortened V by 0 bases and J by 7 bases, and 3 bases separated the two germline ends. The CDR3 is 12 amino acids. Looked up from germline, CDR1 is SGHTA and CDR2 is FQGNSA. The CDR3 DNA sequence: TGTGCCAGCAGCTTAGCTCACGGGGAGCTGTTTTTT. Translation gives CASSLAHGELFF.

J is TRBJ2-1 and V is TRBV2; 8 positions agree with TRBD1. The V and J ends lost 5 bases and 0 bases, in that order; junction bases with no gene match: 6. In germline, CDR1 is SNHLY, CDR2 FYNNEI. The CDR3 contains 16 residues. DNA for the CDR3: TGTGCCAGCAGTTCAGGGGGCGCGGGCTCCTACAATGAGCAGTTCTTC. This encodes CASSSGGAGSYNEQFF.

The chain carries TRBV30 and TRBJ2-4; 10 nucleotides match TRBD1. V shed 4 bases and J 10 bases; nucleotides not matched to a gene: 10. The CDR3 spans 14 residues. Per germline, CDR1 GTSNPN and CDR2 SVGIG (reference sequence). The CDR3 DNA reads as TGTGCCTGGATCCCCCGGGACAGGGGAACAATTCAGTACTTC. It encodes CAWIPRDRGTIQYF.

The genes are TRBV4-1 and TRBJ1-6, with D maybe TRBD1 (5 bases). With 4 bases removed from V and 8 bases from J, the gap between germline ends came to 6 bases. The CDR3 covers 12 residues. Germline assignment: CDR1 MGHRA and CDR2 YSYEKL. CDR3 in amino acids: CASSRGDSPLHF. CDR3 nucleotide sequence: TGCGCCAGCAGCCGGGGGGATTCACCCCTCCACTTT.

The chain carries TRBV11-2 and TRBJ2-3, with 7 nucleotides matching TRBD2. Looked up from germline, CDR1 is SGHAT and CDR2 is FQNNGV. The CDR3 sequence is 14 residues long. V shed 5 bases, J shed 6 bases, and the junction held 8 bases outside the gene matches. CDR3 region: CASSPTAGVDTQYF. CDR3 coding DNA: TGTGCCAGCAGCCCTACGGCGGGAGTGGATACGCAGTATTTT. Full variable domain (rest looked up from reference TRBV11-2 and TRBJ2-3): EAGVAQSPRYKIIEKRQSVAFWCNPISGHATLYWYQQILGQGPKLLIQFQNNGVVDDSQLPKDRFSAERLKGVDSTLKIQPAKLEDSAVYLCASSPTAGVDTQYFGPGTRLTVL.

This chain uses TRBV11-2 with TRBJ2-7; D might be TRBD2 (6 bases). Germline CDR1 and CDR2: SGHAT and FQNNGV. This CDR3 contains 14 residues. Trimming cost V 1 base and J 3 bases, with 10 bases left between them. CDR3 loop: CASSLGGEIYEQYF. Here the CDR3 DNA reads TGTGCCAGCAGCTTAGGCGGGGAAATCTACGAGCAGTACTTC.

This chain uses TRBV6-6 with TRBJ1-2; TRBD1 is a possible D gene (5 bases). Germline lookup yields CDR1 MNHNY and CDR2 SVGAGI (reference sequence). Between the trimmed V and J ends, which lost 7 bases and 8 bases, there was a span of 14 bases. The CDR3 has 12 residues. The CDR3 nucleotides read TGTGCCAGCACCGCGGGGGATTTAGGCTACACCTTC. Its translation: CASTAGDLGYTF.

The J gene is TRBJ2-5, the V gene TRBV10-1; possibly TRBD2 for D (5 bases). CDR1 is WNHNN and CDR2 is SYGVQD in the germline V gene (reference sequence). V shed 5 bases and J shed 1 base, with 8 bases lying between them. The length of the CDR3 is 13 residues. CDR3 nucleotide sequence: TGCGCCAGCAGTAGGACTGTCCAAGAGACCCAGTACTTC. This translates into CASSRTVQETQYF.

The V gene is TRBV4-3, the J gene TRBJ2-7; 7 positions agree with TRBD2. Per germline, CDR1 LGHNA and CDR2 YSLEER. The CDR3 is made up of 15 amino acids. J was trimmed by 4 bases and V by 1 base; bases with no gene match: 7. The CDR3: CASSQGRTRQYEQYF. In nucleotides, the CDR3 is TGCGCCAGCAGCCAAGGCCGGACTAGACAGTACGAGCAGTACTTC.

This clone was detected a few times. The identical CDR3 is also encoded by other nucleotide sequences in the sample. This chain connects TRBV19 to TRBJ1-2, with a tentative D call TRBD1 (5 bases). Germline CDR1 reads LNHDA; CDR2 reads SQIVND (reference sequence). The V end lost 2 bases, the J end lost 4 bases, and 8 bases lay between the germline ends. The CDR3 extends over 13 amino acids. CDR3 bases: TGTGCCAGTAGTATACAGGGTACCTATGGCTACACCTTC. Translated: CASSIQGTYGYTF.

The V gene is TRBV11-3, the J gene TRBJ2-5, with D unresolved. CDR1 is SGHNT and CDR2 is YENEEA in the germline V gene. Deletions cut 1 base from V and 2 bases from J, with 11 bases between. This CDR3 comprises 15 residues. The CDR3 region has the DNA TGTGCCAGCAGCTTAGGCTCAGGAACACAAGAGACCCAGTACTTC. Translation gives CASSLGSGTQETQYF.

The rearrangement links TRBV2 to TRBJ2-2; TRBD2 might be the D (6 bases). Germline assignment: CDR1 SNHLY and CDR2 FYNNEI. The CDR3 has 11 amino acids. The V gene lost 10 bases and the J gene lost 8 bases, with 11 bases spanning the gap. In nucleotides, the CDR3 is TGTGCCACCTCGGGGGAAGGGGAGCTGTTTTTT. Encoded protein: CATSGEGELFF.

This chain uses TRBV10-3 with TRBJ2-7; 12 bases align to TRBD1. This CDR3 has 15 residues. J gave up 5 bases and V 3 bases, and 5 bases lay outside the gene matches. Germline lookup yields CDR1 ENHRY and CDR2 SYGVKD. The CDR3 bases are TGTGCCATCAGTGACCCGGGACAGGGGGCAAACGAGCAGTACTTC. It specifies CAISDPGQGANEQYF.

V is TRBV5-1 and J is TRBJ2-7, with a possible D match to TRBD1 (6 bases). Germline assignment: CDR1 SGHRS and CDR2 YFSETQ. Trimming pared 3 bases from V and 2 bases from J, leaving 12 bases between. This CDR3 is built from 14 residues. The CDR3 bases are TGCGCCAGCAGCTCTGGACAGAGCCCCTACGAGCAGTACTTC. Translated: CASSSGQSPYEQYF.

The DNA for the CDR3 is TGTGCCAGCAGTGAGCCACAGGGTACCACTGGAAACACCATATATTTT. It specifies CASSEPQGTTGNTIYF. The chain links TRBV2 to TRBJ1-3, with D perhaps matching TRBD1 (6 bases). V was clipped by 3 bases and J by 2 bases, with 14 bases between them. Germline lookup yields CDR1 SNHLY and CDR2 FYNNEI. This CDR3 comprises 16 residues.

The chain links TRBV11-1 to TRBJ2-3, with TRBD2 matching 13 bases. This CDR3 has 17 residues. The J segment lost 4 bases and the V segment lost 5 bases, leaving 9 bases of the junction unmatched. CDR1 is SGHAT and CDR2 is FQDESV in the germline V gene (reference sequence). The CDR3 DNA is TGTGCCAGCAGCCCAACTAGCGGGGGGGGCATGGCAGATACGCAGTATTTT. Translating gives CASSPTSGGGMADTQYF.

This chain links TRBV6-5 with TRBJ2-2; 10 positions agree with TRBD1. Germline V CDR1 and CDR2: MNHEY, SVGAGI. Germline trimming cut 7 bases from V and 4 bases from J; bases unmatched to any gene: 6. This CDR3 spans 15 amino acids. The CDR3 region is CASKRQGAGTGELFF. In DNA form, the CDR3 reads TGTGCCAGCAAGAGACAGGGGGCCGGCACCGGGGAGCTGTTTTTT.

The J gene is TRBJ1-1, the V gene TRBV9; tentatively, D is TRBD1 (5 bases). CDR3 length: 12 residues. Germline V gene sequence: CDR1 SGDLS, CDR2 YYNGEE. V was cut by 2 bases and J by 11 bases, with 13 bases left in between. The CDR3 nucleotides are TGTGCCAGCAGCGTTGCCGGGGGGAGGGCTTTCTTT. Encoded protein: CASSVAGGRAFF. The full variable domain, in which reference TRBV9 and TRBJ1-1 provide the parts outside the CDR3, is DSGVTQTPKHLITATGQRVTLRCSPRSGDLSVYWYQQSLDQGLQFLIQYYNGEERAKGNILERFSAQQFPDLHSELNLSSLELGDSALYFCASSVAGGRAFFGQGTRLTVV.

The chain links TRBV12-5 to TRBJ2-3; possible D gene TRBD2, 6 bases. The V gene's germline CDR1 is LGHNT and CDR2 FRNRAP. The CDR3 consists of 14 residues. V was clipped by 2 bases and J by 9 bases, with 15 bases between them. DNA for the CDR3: TGTGCTAGTGGTTTGCAAAATATAGCGGCAACGCAGTATTTT. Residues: CASGLQNIAATQYF.

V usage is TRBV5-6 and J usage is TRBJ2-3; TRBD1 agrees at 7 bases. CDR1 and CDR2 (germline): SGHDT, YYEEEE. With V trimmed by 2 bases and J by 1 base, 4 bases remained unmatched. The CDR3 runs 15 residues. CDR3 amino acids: CASSFTGQGTDTQYF. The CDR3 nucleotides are TGTGCCAGCAGCTTCACTGGACAGGGCACAGATACGCAGTATTTT.

The CDR3 reads CASSLRQGNGYTF. CDR3 in DNA: TGTGCCAGCAGTCTCCGACAGGGCAATGGCTACACCTTC. The V and J genes are TRBV28 and TRBJ1-2; 7 bases map to TRBD1. V shed 5 bases, J shed 6 bases, and the junction held 6 bases outside the gene matches. The CDR3 is made up of 13 amino acids. The germline CDR1 and CDR2 sequences are MDHEN and SYDVKM.

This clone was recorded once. CDR3 sequence: CASRDSGTTNEKLFF. For the CDR3, the DNA is TGTGCCAGTAGGGACAGCGGTACCACTAATGAAAAACTGTTTTTT. This chain joins TRBV19 and TRBJ1-4; D might be TRBD1 (6 bases). The CDR3 is 15 residues long. V lost 6 bases to trimming and J lost 2 bases, with 13 bases between them. CDR1 and CDR2 from the germline V gene are LNHDA and SQIVND (reference sequence).

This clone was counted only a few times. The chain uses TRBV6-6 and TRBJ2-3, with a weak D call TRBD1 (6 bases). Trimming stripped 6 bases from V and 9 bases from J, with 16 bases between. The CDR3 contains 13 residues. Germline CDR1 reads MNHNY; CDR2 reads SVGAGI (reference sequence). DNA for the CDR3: TGTGCCAGCAGCTCGGACTGGGACAAAACGCAGTATTTT. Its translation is CASSSDWDKTQYF.

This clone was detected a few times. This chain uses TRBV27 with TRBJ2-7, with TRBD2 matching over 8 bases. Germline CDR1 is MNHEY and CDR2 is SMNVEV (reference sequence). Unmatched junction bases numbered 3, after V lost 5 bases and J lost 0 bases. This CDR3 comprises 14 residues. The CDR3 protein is CASSQRGYSYEQYF. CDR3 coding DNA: TGTGCCAGCAGTCAGCGGGGGTACTCCTACGAGCAGTACTTC.